Listed below are T cell receptor beta chains from one sample, sequenced in a study of shared clonotypes between healthy human individuals. Assay used: immunoSEQ multiplex PCR; TCRdb lists only in-frame clones, some missing. Of about 1.5 million clones listed, approximately 98% are singletons. Sequencing was performed on naive CD4+ T cells sorted from blood. These receptors were taken from a man aged 30 to 39 in good health. CDR3s include the opening cysteine and the closing phenylalanine or tryptophan. The D gene is left open where the match is weak. The size field is filled for only some rows; it gives once, few, many or a size class.

D gene | J gene | V gene | clone size | CDR3 protein | CDR3 DNA
. | TRBJ1-2 | TRBV28 | . | CASRGRRVGSGYTF | TGTGCCAGCAGGGGACGGAGAGTAGGTAGTGGCTACACCTTC
TRBD1 | TRBJ1-5 | TRBV10-2 | . | CASSDERTGGNQPQHF | TGCGCCAGCAGTGATGAAAGGACAGGGGGCAATCAGCCCCAGCATTTT
TRBD1 | TRBJ2-5 | TRBV7-3 | . | CASSRGQGETQYF | TGTGCCAGCTCAAGAGGACAGGGGGAGACCCAGTACTTC
. | TRBJ1-1 | TRBV7-2 | . | CASSLVWGIRKAFF | TGTGCCAGCAGCTTAGTCTGGGGGATTCGAAAAGCTTTCTTT
. | TRBJ2-3 | TRBV9 | . | CASSVTPTMGTDTQYF | TGTGCCAGCAGCGTTACACCGACTATGGGCACAGATACGCAGTATTTT
TRBD1 | TRBJ1-4 | TRBV9 | . | CASSGTGATNEKLFF | TGTGCCAGCAGCGGAACAGGGGCAACTAATGAAAAACTGTTTTTT
. | TRBJ2-7 | TRBV28 | . | CASSTSGSLREQYF | .
. | TRBJ2-1 | TRBV11-3 | . | CARPNPGRIPSSYNEQFF | TGTGCCAGACCAAATCCGGGGCGTATACCTAGCTCCTACAATGAGCAGTTCTTC
. | TRBJ2-4 | TRBV7-2 | . | CASTRDRAGRQYF | TGTGCCAGCACCCGCGATCGGGCGGGACGGCAATACTTC
. | TRBJ2-1 | TRBV18 | once | CASSPTASGGGYNEQFF | TGTGCCAGCTCACCAACGGCTAGCGGAGGGGGGTACAATGAGCAGTTCTTC
. | TRBJ2-5 | TRBV29-1 | . | CSVEGQQETQYF | TGCAGCGTTGAAGGACAGCAAGAGACCCAGTACTTC
TRBD2 | TRBJ2-1 | TRBV5-5 | . | CASSKDAGLAVINEQFF | TGTGCCAGCAGCAAAGACGCGGGACTAGCGGTCATTAATGAGCAGTTCTTC
. | TRBJ2-2 | TRBV28 | . | CASSSTSVLGELFF | TGTGCCAGCAGTAGTACATCGGTCCTCGGGGAGCTGTTTTTT
TRBD1 | TRBJ1-1 | TRBV5-4 | . | CASSPGQGWTEAFF | TGTGCCAGCAGCCCGGGACAGGGTTGGACTGAAGCTTTCTTT
TRBD2 | TRBJ2-1 | TRBV11-2 | once | CASSQIAGDINEQFF | TGTGCCAGCAGCCAAATAGCGGGGGATATAAATGAGCAGTTCTTC
TRBD2 | TRBJ2-7 | TRBV2 | . | CASSLTSGSGSHEQYF | TGTGCCAGCAGTCTCACTAGCGGGAGCGGCTCCCACGAGCAGTACTTC
. | TRBJ2-7 | TRBV7-8 | . | CASSLAGSGVPYEQYF | TGTGCCAGCAGCTTAGCGGGTTCGGGGGTTCCCTACGAGCAGTACTTC
. | TRBJ2-7 | TRBV21-1 | . | CASSKASRTSGRVDYEQYF | TGTGCCAGCAGCAAAGCGAGTCGGACTAGCGGGAGGGTCGACTACGAGCAGTACTTC
. | TRBJ1-1 | TRBV29-1 | . | CSGWGLLNTEAFF | TGCAGCGGTTGGGGACTTCTGAACACTGAAGCTTTCTTT
. | TRBJ1-4 | TRBV27 | . | CASSRHSDADEKLFF | TGTGCCAGCAGTCGCCACTCAGACGCGGATGAAAAACTGTTTTTT
. | TRBJ1-2 | TRBV23-1 | . | CASSQSANGRSLYGYTF | TGCGCCAGCAGTCAATCGGCCAATGGTCGCAGCCTCTATGGCTACACCTTC
TRBD2 | TRBJ2-2 | TRBV5-1 | once | CASSPLAGGNTGELFF | TGCGCCAGCAGCCCCCTAGCGGGAGGGAACACCGGGGAGCTGTTTTTT
. | TRBJ2-7 | TRBV6-5 | . | CASSSEGPYEQYF | TGTGCCAGCAGCTCAGAAGGGCCCTACGAGCAGTACTTC
. | TRBJ1-3 | TRBV10-3 | few | CAISESSGNTIYF | TGTGCCATCAGTGAGTCTTCTGGAAACACCATATATTTT
. | TRBJ1-2 | TRBV14 | . | CASSLEHQLNYGYTF | TGTGCCAGCAGCCTCGAGCACCAACTTAACTATGGCTACACCTTC
TRBD1 | TRBJ1-1 | TRBV9 | . | CASSPRAGGTEAFF | TGTGCCAGCAGCCCACGGGCAGGGGGGACTGAAGCTTTCTTT
. | TRBJ2-3 | TRBV25-1 | . | CASGGVGRTDTQYF | TGTGCCAGCGGAGGGGTAGGTCGCACAGATACGCAGTATTTT
TRBD2 | TRBJ2-1 | TRBV18 | . | CASSPTSGSYNEQFF | TGTGCCAGCTCACCGACTAGCGGGAGCTACAATGAGCAGTTCTTC
. | TRBJ1-3 | TRBV7-6 | . | CASSLARGTIYF | TGTGCCAGCAGCTTAGCCCGAGGGACCATATATTTT
. | TRBJ2-3 | TRBV7-9 | . | CASTGTDTQYF | TGTGCCAGCACGGGCACAGATACGCAGTATTTT
. | TRBJ1-2 | TRBV5-6 | . | CASSTSAYGYTF | TGTGCCAGCAGCACCAGCGCGTATGGCTACACCTTC
. | TRBJ2-7 | TRBV27 | . | CASSLAPAGYEQYF | TGTGCCAGCAGTTTAGCCCCCGCCGGCTACGAGCAGTACTTC
TRBD2 | TRBJ2-1 | TRBV6-1 | . | CASRRLAGRYNEQFF | TGTGCCAGCAGAAGACTAGCGGGACGTTACAATGAGCAGTTCTTC
TRBD1 | TRBJ1-4 | TRBV14 | . | CASSHWTGVEKLFF | TGTGCCAGCAGCCATTGGACAGGGGTTGAAAAACTGTTTTTT
. | TRBJ2-6 | TRBV6-1 | . | CASIRAGANVLTF | TGTGCCAGCATTAGGGCTGGGGCCAACGTCCTGACTTTC
. | TRBJ1-5 | TRBV21-1 | . | CASNSGTGGQPQHF | TGTGCCAGCAACTCAGGGACAGGTGGTCAGCCCCAGCATTTT